This T cell receptor (beta chain) was sequenced in a study of shared T cell receptors in the human thymus. Using immunoSEQ multiplex PCR, the repertoire was profiled, and TCRdb retains in-frame clones only, with some absent. The sample consists of some 760,000 clones, approximately 83% of them appearing once. Germline V gene data show CDR1 as LGHNA and CDR2 as YSLEER. The CDR3 sequence is 15 residues long. V shed 6 bases, J shed 5 bases, and the junction held 10 bases outside the gene matches. This clone was picked up a small number of times. These data were also reused for a study on human thymus T cells. Per that paper: In corrective heart surgery, resections were taken, and these provided the thymus tissue.

Source material: thymocytes. The clonotype originates from a girl under three years old with a congenital heart defect. The genes are TRBV4-3 and TRBJ2-1; 7 bases align to TRBD2. CDR3 in DNA: TGCGCCAGCAGTCCCCGGGCTAGCGGCGACAATGAGCAGTTCTTC. Amino acids: CASSPRASGDNEQFF.